Only one count was recorded for the clone carrying this T cell receptor beta chain. These data originate in a study of blood T cell repertoires in COVID-19. About the study: Samples came from the United States, Italy and Spain, spanning acute and convalescent COVID-19. T cells, B-cell-depleted T cells, or PBMCs provided the cDNA or gDNA that served as material.

As processed by the authors: Reference gene primer amplification in the assay estimated nucleated cell counts. Sequenced by immunoSEQ multiplex PCR; TCRdb stores in-frame clones only, minus some. V and J calls and clone size come straight from that table; D and trimming were deduced from the DNA. Here the sample spans over 100,000 clones, around four fifths being singletons. The CDR3 is made up of 14 amino acids. CDR1 LGHDT and CDR2 YNNKEL come from the germline V gene (reference sequence). V gave up 3 bases and J gave up 8 bases, with 14 bases separating them. The clonotype was recovered from an older man with acute or convalescent COVID-19. The sample taken for sequencing was peripheral blood. This chain connects TRBV3-1 (or the pseudogene TRBV3-2) to TRBJ2-1; D call uncertain. The DNA of the CDR3 is TGTGCCAGCAGCCACATGGGCGTACGAGATGAGCAGTTCTTC. Its translation: CASSHMGVRDEQFF.